The T cell receptor (beta chain) under discussion was sequenced for a study of siplizumab effects on memory and regulatory T cells. Across the whole study: Paired mixed lymphocyte reactions received either siplizumab at around 0.95 ug/mL or no drug. Study results and limitations: The apparent diversity of naive T cells exceeded that of memory cells, and naive T cells seemed to make a major contribution to the alloresponse.

The mixed lymphocyte reaction cells underwent coculture at 37°C for approximately six days. On this clone: Its antigen is still unknown.

TCRdb's copy holds only in-frame clones and misses some; the assay was immunoSEQ multiplex PCR. The sample shows about 12,000 clones, around 46% of them seen only once. Trimming took 0 bases from V and 0 from J; bases not matched to a gene: 7. Germline lookup yields CDR1 SGHRS and CDR2 YFSETQ. The CDR3 consists of 18 residues. Sequenced material: CFSE-low (dividing) CD8+ T cells sorted from an allogeneic mixed lymphocyte reaction. The source of this sequence is a human donor in good health; the cells came from an allogeneic mixed lymphocyte reaction. Some clones in this sample may be carry-over from other donors' samples. The chain couples TRBV5-1 to TRBJ2-3; 10 bases match TRBD1. The CDR3 region has the DNA TGCGCCAGCAGCTTGGGGTACGGGACAGGGGCTAGCACAGATACGCAGTATTTT. Translating it yields CASSLGYGTGASTDTQYF.